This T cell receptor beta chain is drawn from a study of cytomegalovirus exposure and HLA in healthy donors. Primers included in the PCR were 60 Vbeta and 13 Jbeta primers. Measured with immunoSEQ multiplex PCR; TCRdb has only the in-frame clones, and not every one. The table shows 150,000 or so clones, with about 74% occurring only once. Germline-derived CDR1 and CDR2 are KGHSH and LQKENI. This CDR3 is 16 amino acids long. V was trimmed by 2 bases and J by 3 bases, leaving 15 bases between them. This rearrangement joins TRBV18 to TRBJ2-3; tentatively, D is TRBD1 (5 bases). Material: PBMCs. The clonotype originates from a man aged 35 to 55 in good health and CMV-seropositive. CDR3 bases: TGTGCCAGCTCACCAACAACCCAGGGTGGGACAGATACGCAGTATTTT. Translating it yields CASSPTTQGGTDTQYF.